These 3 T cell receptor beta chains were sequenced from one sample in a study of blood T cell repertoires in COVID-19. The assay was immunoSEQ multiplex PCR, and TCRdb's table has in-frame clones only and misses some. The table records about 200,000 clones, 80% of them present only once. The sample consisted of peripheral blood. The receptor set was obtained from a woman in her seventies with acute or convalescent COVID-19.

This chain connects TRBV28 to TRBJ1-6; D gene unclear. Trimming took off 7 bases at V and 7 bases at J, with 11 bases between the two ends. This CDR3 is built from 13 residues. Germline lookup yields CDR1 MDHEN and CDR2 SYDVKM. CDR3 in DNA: TGTGCCAGCATCCTAAGGGAGAATTCACCCCTCCACTTT. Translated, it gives CASILRENSPLHF. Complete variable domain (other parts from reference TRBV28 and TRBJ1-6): DVKVTQSSRYLVKRTGEKVFLECVQDMDHENMFWYRQDPGLGLRLIYFSYDVKMKEKGDIPEGYSVSREKKERFSLILESASTNQTSMYLCASILRENSPLHFGNGTRLTVT.

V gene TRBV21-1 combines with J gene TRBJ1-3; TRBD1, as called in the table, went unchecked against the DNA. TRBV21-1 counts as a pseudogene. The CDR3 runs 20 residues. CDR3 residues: CASSKDARGQGLYSGNTIYF. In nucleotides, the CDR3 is TGTGCCAGCAGCAAAGACGCTAGGGGACAGGGGCTTTACTCTGGAAACACCATATATTTT.

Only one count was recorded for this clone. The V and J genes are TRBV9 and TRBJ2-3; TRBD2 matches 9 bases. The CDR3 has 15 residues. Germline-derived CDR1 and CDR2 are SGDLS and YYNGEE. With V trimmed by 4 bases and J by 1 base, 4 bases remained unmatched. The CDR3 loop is CASSYSGRGTDTQYF. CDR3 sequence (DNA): TGTGCCAGCAGCTATAGCGGGAGAGGCACAGATACGCAGTATTTT.